This T cell receptor beta chain is from a study of regulatory T cells in long-lasting Graves disease. Study observations and caveats: Tissue studied was limited to peripheral blood, excluding thyroid tissue. Sample size, which was small, may have reduced accuracy.

Time point noted: newly diagnosed GD, antithyroid drugs for less than 3 months. Construction of the TCR library relied on RNA isolated from PBMCs. iRepertoire HTBI primers and Arm-PCR of CDR3 regions built TCR beta libraries. A single record per CDR3 protein comes from TCRdb applying MiXCR to the multiplex PCR reads. The sample consists of about 530,000 distinct CDR3 sequences, 15% to 20% of them appearing once. At least ten counts were recorded for this clonotype. Its specificity is not known. These data were also reused for a study on T cells in Graves' hyperthyroidism and ophthalmopathy. From that paper: Exclusion followed for patients with uncontrolled infection, other autoimmune disease, pregnancy or lactation. Most thyroid clonotypes with frequency above 0.001 were detected in blood.

Sequenced material: peripheral blood mononuclear cells (PBMCs), taken at new diagnosis, from a patient treated with antithyroid drugs. The receptor was derived from a middle-aged woman with Graves disease.

For the CDR3, the DNA is TGTGCCAGCAGCTTCGACAGGGGGCCTTCACCCCTCCACTTT. Its translation is CASSFDRGPSPLHF. This rearrangement joins TRBV3-1 to TRBJ1-6; 10 bases agree with TRBD1. The CDR3 extends over 14 amino acids. The V gene end was trimmed by 5 bases and the J gene end by 9 bases; junction bases not matched to a gene: 4. From germline, CDR1 is LGHDT and CDR2 YNNKEL (reference sequence).